This TCR beta chain was sequenced during a study of T cells in Graves' hyperthyroidism and ophthalmopathy. Stable Graves' hyperthyroidism meant no ophthalmopathy progression within 18 months. PBMCs were derived from about 10 ml fresh peripheral blood. Using RNA transcripts as the source, TCR beta CDR3 regions were amplified. The HTBI primer set drove a first-round RT-PCR of the TCR CDR3. TCRdb processed the multiplex PCR reads anew with MiXCR; each CDR3 protein has one entry. The top ten clones hold around 19% of a sample with about 500,000 distinct CDR3 sequences, around 17% of them seen once. V was pared by 3 bases and J by 4 bases, with 5 bases of the junction left unmatched. The CDR3 has 13 residues. Germline-derived CDR1 and CDR2 are DFQATT and SNEGSKA (reference sequence). Notes on the study in general: Ophthalmopathy could be told apart from stable hyperthyroidism with a 13 V-J model.

This clonotype was found many times. Its antigen is as yet unknown. The V and J genes are TRBV20-1 and TRBJ1-2, with 7 bases lining up with TRBD1. The source is a woman aged 18-29 years with Graves' hyperthyroidism. Sequenced sample: blood. CDR3 sequence (DNA): TGCAGTGCTAGTCGGGACAGTTTCTATGGCTACACCTTC. It specifies CSASRDSFYGYTF.